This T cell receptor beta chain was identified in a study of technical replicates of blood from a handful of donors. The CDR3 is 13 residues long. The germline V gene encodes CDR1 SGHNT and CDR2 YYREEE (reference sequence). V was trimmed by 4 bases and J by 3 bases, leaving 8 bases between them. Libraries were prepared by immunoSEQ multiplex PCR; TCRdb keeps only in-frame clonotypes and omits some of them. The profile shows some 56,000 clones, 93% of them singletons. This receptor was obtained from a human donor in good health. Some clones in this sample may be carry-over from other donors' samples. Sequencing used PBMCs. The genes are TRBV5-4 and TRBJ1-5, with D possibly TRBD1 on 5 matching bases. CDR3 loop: CASSDRPNQPQHF. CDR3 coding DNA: TGTGCCAGCAGCGACAGACCCAATCAGCCCCAGCATTTT.